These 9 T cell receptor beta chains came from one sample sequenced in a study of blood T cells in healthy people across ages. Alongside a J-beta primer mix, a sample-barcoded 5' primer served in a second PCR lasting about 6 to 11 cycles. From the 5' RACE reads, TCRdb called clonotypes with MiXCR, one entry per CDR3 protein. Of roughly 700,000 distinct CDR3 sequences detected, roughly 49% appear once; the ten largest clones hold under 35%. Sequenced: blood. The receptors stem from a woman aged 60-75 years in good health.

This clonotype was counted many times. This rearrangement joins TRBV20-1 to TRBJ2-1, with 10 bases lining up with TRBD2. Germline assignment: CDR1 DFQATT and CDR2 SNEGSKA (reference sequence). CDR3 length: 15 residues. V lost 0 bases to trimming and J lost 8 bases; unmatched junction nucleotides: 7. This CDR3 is CSARDPSGRGDEQFF. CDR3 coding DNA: TGCAGTGCTAGAGATCCGAGCGGGAGGGGGGATGAGCAGTTCTTC.

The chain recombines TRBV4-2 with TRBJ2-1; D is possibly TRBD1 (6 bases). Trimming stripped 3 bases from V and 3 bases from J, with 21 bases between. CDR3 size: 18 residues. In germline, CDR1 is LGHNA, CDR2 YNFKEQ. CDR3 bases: TGTGCCAGCAGCCAGGACCTCTTGGCAGGGGCGATCTACAATGAGCAGTTCTTC. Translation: CASSQDLLAGAIYNEQFF.

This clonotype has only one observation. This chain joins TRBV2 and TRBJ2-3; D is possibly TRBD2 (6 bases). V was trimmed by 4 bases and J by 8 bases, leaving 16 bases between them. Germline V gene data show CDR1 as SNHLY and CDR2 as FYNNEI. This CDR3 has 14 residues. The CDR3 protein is CASSVGSKAGTQYF. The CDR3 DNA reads TGTGCCAGCAGTGTCGGGAGTAAGGCAGGTACGCAGTATTTT. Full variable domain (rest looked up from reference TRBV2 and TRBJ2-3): EPEVTQTPSHQVTQMGQEVILRCVPISNHLYFYWYRQILGQKVEFLVSFYNNEISEKSEIFDDQFSVERPDGSNFTLKIRSTKLEDSAMYFCASSVGSKAGTQYFGPGTRLTVL.

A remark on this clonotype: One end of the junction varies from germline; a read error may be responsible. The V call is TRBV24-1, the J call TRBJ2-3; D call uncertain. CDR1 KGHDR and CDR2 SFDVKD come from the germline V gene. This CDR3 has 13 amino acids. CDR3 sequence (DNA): TGTGCCATCAGTGATCCCTCCTTGGATACGCAGTATTTT. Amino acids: CAISDPSLDTQYF.

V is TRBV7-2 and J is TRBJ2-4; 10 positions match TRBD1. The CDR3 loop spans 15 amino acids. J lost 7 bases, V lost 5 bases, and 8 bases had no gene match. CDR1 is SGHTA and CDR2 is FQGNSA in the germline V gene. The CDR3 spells CASSHRGTGDNIQYF. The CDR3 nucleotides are TGTGCCAGCAGCCACCGCGGGACAGGGGATAACATTCAGTACTTC.

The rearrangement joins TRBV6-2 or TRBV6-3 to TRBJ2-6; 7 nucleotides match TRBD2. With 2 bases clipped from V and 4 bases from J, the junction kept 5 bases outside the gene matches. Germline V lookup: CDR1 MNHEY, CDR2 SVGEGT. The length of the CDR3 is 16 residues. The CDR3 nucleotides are TGTGCCAGCAGTTACAGACTAGCTACCGGGGCCAACGTCCTGACTTTC. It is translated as CASSYRLATGANVLTF.

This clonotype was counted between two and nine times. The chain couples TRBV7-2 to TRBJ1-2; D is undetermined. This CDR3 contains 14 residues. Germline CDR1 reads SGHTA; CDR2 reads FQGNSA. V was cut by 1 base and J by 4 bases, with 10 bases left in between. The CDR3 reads CASSLGRGSYGYTF. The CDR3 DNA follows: TGTGCCAGCAGCTTAGGGCGGGGTTCCTATGGCTACACCTTC.

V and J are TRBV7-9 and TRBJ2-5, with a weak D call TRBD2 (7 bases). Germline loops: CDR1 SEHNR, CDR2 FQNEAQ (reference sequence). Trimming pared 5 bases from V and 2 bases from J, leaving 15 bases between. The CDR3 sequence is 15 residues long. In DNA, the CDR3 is TGTGCCAGCAGCCCTACTCGGGGGGCTCAAGAGACCCAGTACTTC. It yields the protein CASSPTRGAQETQYF. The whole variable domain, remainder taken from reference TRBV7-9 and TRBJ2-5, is DTGVSQNPRHKITKRGQNVTFRCDPISEHNRLYWYRQTLGQGPEFLTYFQNEAQLEKSRLLSDRFSAERPKGSFSTLEIQRTEQGDSAMYLCASSPTRGAQETQYFGPGTRLLVL.

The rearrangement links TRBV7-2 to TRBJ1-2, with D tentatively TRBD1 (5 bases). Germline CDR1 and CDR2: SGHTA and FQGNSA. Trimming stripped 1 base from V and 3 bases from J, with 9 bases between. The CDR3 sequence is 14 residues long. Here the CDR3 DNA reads TGTGCCAGCAGCTTAGGGTCCAGGGACTATGGCTACACCTTC. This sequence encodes CASSLGSRDYGYTF.